The next 20 T cell receptor beta chains were all read from a single sample in a study of blood T cell repertoires in COVID-19. Only in-frame clones appear in the TCRdb table, and some are missing; sequencing was by immunoSEQ multiplex PCR. Here the sample spans about 120,000 clones, 83% being singletons. The sample taken for sequencing was peripheral blood. The origin of the receptors is a man aged 30 to 39 with acute or convalescent COVID-19.

This clone showed up just once. The gene calls are TRBV13 and TRBJ2-6, with 13 bases identical to TRBD2. The CDR3 spans 17 residues. Losses at the gene ends were 7 bases for V and 0 bases for J; bases not matched to a gene: 3. Germline loops: CDR1 PRHDT, CDR2 FYEKMQ (reference sequence). As DNA, the CDR3 is TGTGCCAGCAAGGGACTAGCGGGGTTCTCTGGGGCCAACGTCCTGACTTTC. Its protein product is CASKGLAGFSGANVLTF.

This clone is a singleton in its sample. The chain joins TRBV3-1 (or the pseudogene TRBV3-2) to TRBJ1-2; 9 positions match TRBD1. The J segment lost 9 bases and the V segment lost 4 bases, leaving 12 bases of the junction unmatched. The CDR3 is 15 amino acids. The germline CDR1 and CDR2 sequences are LGHDT and YNNKEL (reference sequence). The CDR3 nucleotides are TGTGCCAGCAGCCGCGCGTCGGACAGGGGAGGTAGCTACACCTTC. This gives the protein CASSRASDRGGSYTF.

J is TRBJ1-2 and V is TRBV5-6, with 7 bases identical to TRBD1. The CDR3 covers 15 residues. Germline V CDR1 and CDR2: SGHDT, YYEEEE. The J segment lost 7 bases and the V segment lost 4 bases, leaving 13 bases of the junction unmatched. The CDR3 loop reads CASSGGQDQGRGYTF. In DNA, the CDR3 is TGTGCCAGCAGCGGAGGACAGGACCAAGGACGTGGCTACACCTTC. Filled out from reference TRBV5-6 and TRBJ1-2, the complete variable domain reads DAGVTQSPTHLIKTRGQQVTLRCSPKSGHDTVSWYQQALGQGPQFIFQYYEEEERQRGNFPDRFSGHQFPNYSSELNVNALLLGDSALYLCASSGGQDQGRGYTFGSGTRLTVV.

This clone was found once. The chain is built from TRBV2 and TRBJ1-5; 7 bases are a match to TRBD1. Germline-derived CDR1 and CDR2 are SNHLY and FYNNEI. Trimming took 6 bases from V and 2 from J; bases not matched to a gene: 13. The CDR3 covers 17 residues. CDR3 bases: TGTGCCAGCAGGGCCGGGACAGATAAAGGTGGCAATCAGCCCCAGCATTTT. Translation gives CASRAGTDKGGNQPQHF.

V is TRBV28 and J is TRBJ1-6; TRBD1 matches 7 bases. The germline CDR1 and CDR2 sequences are MDHEN and SYDVKM. The J segment lost 5 bases and the V segment lost 3 bases, leaving 7 bases of the junction unmatched. This CDR3 has 16 amino acids. The CDR3 loop is CASSLIDRANNSPLHF. DNA for the CDR3: TGTGCCAGCAGTTTGATCGACAGGGCGAATAATTCACCCCTCCACTTT.

The chain is built from TRBV9 and TRBJ2-1; D perhaps matches TRBD2 (6 bases). Trimming removed 4 bases from V and 9 bases from J, with 29 bases in between. Germline-derived CDR1 and CDR2 are SGDLS and YYNGEE. CDR3 size: 18 residues. CDR3 sequence reads: CASSQSGGWDSGGGEQFF. The CDR3, as DNA: TGTGCCAGCAGCCAATCAGGAGGCTGGGACTCCGGTGGGGGTGAGCAGTTCTTC. The complete variable domain, with remaining parts taken from reference TRBV9 and TRBJ2-1, reads DSGVTQTPKHLITATGQRVTLRCSPRSGDLSVYWYQQSLDQGLQFLIQYYNGEERAKGNILERFSAQQFPDLHSELNLSSLELGDSALYFCASSQSGGWDSGGGEQFFGPGTRLTVL.

The chain combines TRBV2 with TRBJ1-2, with D tentatively TRBD1 (5 bases). This CDR3 contains 17 residues. V dropped 1 base and J dropped 5 bases, with 20 bases sitting between them. CDR1 and CDR2 (germline): SNHLY, FYNNEI. CDR3 region: CASSEEGITGRLYGYTF. CDR3 DNA sequence: TGTGCCAGCAGTGAAGAGGGGATTACCGGGAGGCTATATGGCTACACCTTC. Full variable domain (remainder filled in from reference TRBV2 and TRBJ1-2): EPEVTQTPSHQVTQMGQEVILRCVPISNHLYFYWYRQILGQKVEFLVSFYNNEISEKSEIFDDQFSVERPDGSNFTLKIRSTKLEDSAMYFCASSEEGITGRLYGYTFGSGTRLTVV.

The chain carries TRBV6-5 and TRBJ1-2; D not resolved. CDR3 length: 13 residues. Germline V gives CDR1 MNHEY, CDR2 SVGAGI. V gave up 4 bases and J gave up 1 base, with 7 bases separating them. CDR3: CASSSGVNYGYTF. The CDR3 nucleotides are TGTGCCAGCAGTTCCGGGGTTAACTATGGCTACACCTTC.

V and J are TRBV9 and TRBJ2-7; tentative D call: TRBD2 (5 bases). The CDR3 consists of 14 residues. With 2 bases removed from V and 3 bases from J, the gap between germline ends came to 12 bases. Germline V gene data show CDR1 as SGDLS and CDR2 as YYNGEE. This CDR3 is CASSVDLGGYEQYF. The CDR3 DNA follows: TGTGCCAGCAGCGTCGATCTAGGAGGCTACGAGCAGTACTTC.

The rearrangement uses TRBV28 and TRBJ2-5, with TRBD1 as a possible D gene (6 bases). The V end was cut by 7 bases, the J end by 2 bases, with 14 bases between. Germline-derived CDR1 and CDR2 are MDHEN and SYDVKM. This CDR3 comprises 14 residues. CDR3 nucleotides: TGTGCCAGCAAGACGGCAGGGACACAAGAGACCCAGTACTTC. It translates to CASKTAGTQETQYF.

The chain has TRBV4-3 and TRBJ1-1, with a weak D call TRBD1 (5 bases). Germline V gene data show CDR1 as LGHNA and CDR2 as YSLEER. The CDR3 extends over 16 amino acids. V lost 1 base and J 5 bases, leaving 17 bases between the germline ends. CDR3 amino acids: CASSQVLARVRTEAFF. CDR3 coding DNA: TGCGCCAGCAGCCAAGTTTTGGCCAGGGTCAGGACTGAAGCTTTCTTT.

The chain combines TRBV19 with TRBJ2-2; a weak D match, TRBD1 (6 bases). The V gene's germline CDR1 is LNHDA and CDR2 SQIVND (reference sequence). Trimming pared 5 bases from V and 6 bases from J, leaving 19 bases between. The CDR3 length is 16 residues. CDR3 loop: CASSPTSSEGAGELFF. CDR3 coding DNA: TGTGCCAGTAGTCCGACATCTTCCGAGGGGGCCGGGGAGCTGTTTTTT. The variable domain in full, with the rest retrieved from reference TRBV19 and TRBJ2-2, is DGGITQSPKYLFRKEGQNVTLSCEQNLNHDAMYWYRQDPGQGLRLIYYSQIVNDFQKGDIAEGYSVSREKKESFPLTVTSAQKNPTAFYLCASSPTSSEGAGELFFGEGSRLTVL.

This chain links TRBV5-8 with TRBJ2-1; the D gene is possibly TRBD1 (5 bases). This CDR3 spans 15 amino acids. Per germline, CDR1 SGHTS and CDR2 YDEGEE. Trimming left V 0 bases short and J 6 bases short, with 13 bases between. The CDR3 bases are TGTGCCAGCAGCTTGGCGGGCAGGGTGACCAATGAGCAGTTCTTC. Amino acids: CASSLAGRVTNEQFF.

This clone was seen more than once but under ten times. J is TRBJ1-1 and V is TRBV6-2 or TRBV6-3, with D perhaps matching TRBD1 (6 bases). Trimming cost V 2 bases and J 6 bases, with 16 bases left between them. This CDR3 comprises 15 residues. Germline V gene sequence: CDR1 MNHEY, CDR2 SVGEGT. The CDR3 is CASSYPGHRYAEAFF. The CDR3 nucleotides read TGTGCCAGCAGTTACCCGGGACATAGGTACGCTGAAGCTTTCTTT.

The sample holds a few counts of this clone. This chain joins TRBV30 and TRBJ1-2; 7 nucleotides agree with TRBD1. Per germline, CDR1 GTSNPN and CDR2 SVGIG (reference sequence). The CDR3 consists of 15 residues. Germline trimming cut 0 bases from V and 5 bases from J; bases unmatched to any gene: 9. CDR3 sequence reads: CAWSVGEGARYGYTF. CDR3 sequence (DNA): TGTGCCTGGAGTGTGGGAGAGGGGGCGAGATATGGCTACACCTTC.

This chain links TRBV4-3 with TRBJ1-2; 8 bases line up with TRBD1. The CDR3 is made up of 16 amino acids. The V gene end was trimmed by 2 bases and the J gene end by 4 bases; junction bases not matched to a gene: 9. Per the germline V gene, CDR1 is LGHNA and CDR2 is YSLEER. CDR3 residues: CASSQNYQGAGYGYTF. The CDR3 DNA reads as TGCGCCAGCAGCCAAAATTACCAGGGGGCGGGCTATGGCTACACCTTC.

This sequence joins TRBV7-9 and TRBJ2-5, with D unclear. The germline CDR1 and CDR2 sequences are SEHNR and FQNEAQ (reference sequence). The CDR3 contains 14 residues. The germline V and J ends were trimmed by 1 base and 2 bases, with 8 bases remaining between them. The CDR3 loop reads CASSLGLEQETQYF. The CDR3 DNA follows: TGTGCCAGCAGCTTAGGACTGGAACAAGAGACCCAGTACTTC.

The gene calls are TRBV10-3 and TRBJ2-2, with D possibly TRBD2 on 5 matching bases. This CDR3 region has 15 residues. Per the germline V gene, CDR1 is ENHRY and CDR2 is SYGVKD. V was pared by 2 bases and J by 5 bases, with 12 bases between. The CDR3 DNA reads as TGTGCCATCAGTGAGCCGGGAAGGGTAACCGGGGAGCTGTTTTTT. Translation gives CAISEPGRVTGELFF.

V usage is TRBV29-1 and J usage is TRBJ2-2, with a tentative D call TRBD2 (6 bases). The germline CDR1 and CDR2 sequences are SQVTM and ANQGSEA. This CDR3 comprises 12 residues. Trimming removed 6 bases at V and 6 bases at J, with 11 bases between. The CDR3 region is CSVLGGPGELFF. The CDR3 coding sequence is TGCAGCGTCCTCGGGGGACCCGGGGAGCTGTTTTTT.

V gene TRBV10-3 combines with J gene TRBJ1-1, with unresolved D. Trimming removed 3 bases at V and 0 bases at J, with 11 bases between. The CDR3 runs to 15 residues. The germline gives CDR1 ENHRY, CDR2 SYGVKD. The CDR3 DNA reads TGTGCCATCAGTGATGATCGGTCAATGAACACTGAAGCTTTCTTT. Translation gives CAISDDRSMNTEAFF.